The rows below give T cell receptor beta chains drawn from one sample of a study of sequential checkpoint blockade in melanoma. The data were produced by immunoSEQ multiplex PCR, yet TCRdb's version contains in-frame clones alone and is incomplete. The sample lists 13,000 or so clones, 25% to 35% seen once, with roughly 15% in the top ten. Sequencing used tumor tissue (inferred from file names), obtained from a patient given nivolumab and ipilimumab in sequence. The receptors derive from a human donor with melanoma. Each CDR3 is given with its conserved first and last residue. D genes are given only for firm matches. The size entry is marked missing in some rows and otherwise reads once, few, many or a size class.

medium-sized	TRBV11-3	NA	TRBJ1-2	CASSFPGGWRSGYTF	TGTGCCAGCAGCTTCCCGGGCGGATGGCGGAGTGGCTACACCTTC
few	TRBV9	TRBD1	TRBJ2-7	CASRDREPEQYF	TGTGCCAGCAGGGACAGGGAACCCGAGCAGTACTTC
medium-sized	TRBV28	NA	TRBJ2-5	CASSLPTWPYKTQYF	TGTGCCAGCAGTTTACCCACCTGGCCCTACAAGACCCAGTACTTC
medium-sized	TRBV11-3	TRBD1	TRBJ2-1	CASSLGSGTGWDEQFF	TGTGCCAGCAGCTTAGGATCGGGGACAGGTTGGGATGAGCAGTTCTTC
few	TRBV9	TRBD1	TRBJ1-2	CASSLGQGDYGYTF	TGTGCCAGCAGCCTAGGACAGGGGGACTATGGCTACACCTTC
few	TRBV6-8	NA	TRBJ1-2	CASSYVGGGGGYTF	TGTGCCAGCAGTTATGTCGGGGGGGGCGGTGGCTACACCTTC
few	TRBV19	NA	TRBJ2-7	CASGGGIGLEQYF	TGTGCCAGCGGGGGAGGAATCGGCCTCGAGCAGTACTTC
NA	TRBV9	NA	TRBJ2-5	CASSVGANRGDQYF	TGTGCCAGCAGCGTAGGAGCAAACCGTGGGGACCAGTACTTC
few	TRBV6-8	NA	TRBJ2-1	CASSYPVGSYEQFF	TGTGCCAGCAGTTACCCCGTTGGTAGCTATGAGCAGTTCTTC
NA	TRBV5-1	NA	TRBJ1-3	CASSLTGGPSGNTIYF	TGCGCCAGCAGCTTGACGGGCGGACCCTCTGGAAACACCATATATTTT
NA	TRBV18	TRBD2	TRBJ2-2	CASSPASGTNTGELFF	TGTGCCAGCTCACCAGCTAGCGGGACCAACACCGGGGAGCTGTTTTTT
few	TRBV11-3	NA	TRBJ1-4	CASTLGRNNEKLFF	TGTGCCAGCACCCTTGGACGCAATAATGAAAAACTGTTTTTT
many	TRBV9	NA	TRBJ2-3	CASSVGGGAGTDTQYF	TGTGCCAGCAGCGTAGGTGGGGGCGCAGGCACAGATACGCAGTATTTT
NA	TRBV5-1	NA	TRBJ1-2	CASSSEALETSYGYTF	TGCGCCAGCAGCTCGGAGGCGTTGGAGACCTCTTATGGCTACACCTTC
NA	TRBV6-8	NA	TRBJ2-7	CASSLADSSPYEQYF	TGTGCCAGCAGTCTAGCAGACTCGTCACCCTACGAGCAGTACTTC
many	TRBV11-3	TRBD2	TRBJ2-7	CASSLVGLAGEQYF	TGTGCCAGCAGCTTGGTGGGACTAGCGGGGGAGCAGTACTTC
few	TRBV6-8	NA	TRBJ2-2	CASSYSSRAASNTGELFF	TGTGCCAGCAGTTACTCGTCCCGGGCAGCCTCGAACACCGGGGAGCTGTTTTTT
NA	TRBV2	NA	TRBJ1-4	CASISGHSNEKLFF	TGTGCCAGCATATCGGGACACAGTAATGAAAAACTGTTTTTT
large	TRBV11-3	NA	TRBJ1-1	CASSFHREVGSPEAFF	TGTGCCAGCAGCTTTCACAGGGAAGTAGGGAGCCCTGAAGCTTTCTTT
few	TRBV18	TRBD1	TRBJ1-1	CASSPGTGSMNTEAFF	TGTGCCAGCTCACCAGGGACAGGGTCCATGAACACTGAAGCTTTCTTT
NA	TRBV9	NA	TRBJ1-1	CASSPVQGLNTEAFF	TGTGCCAGCAGCCCGGTACAGGGCCTTAACACTGAAGCTTTCTTT
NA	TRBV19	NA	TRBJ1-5	CASRTGFGGNQPQHF	TGTGCCAGTAGAACAGGTTTTGGGGGCAATCAGCCCCAGCATTTT
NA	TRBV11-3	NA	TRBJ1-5	CASSAQYYSNQPQHF	TGTGCCAGCAGTGCTCAGTACTATAGCAATCAGCCCCAGCATTTT
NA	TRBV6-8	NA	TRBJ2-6	CASRVRVRDPGANVLTF	TGTGCCAGCCGTGTTCGGGTAAGGGACCCTGGGGCCAACGTCCTGACTTTC
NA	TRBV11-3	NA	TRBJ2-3	CASSPTGAWTDTQYF	TGTGCCAGCAGCCCCACGGGAGCATGGACAGATACGCAGTATTTT
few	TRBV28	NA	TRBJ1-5	CASSFRAYSNQPQHF	TGTGCCAGCAGTTTCAGGGCTTATAGCAATCAGCCCCAGCATTTT
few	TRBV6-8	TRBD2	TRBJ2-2	CASEKAGGDTGELFF	TGTGCCAGCGAGAAAGCGGGGGGGGACACCGGGGAGCTGTTTTTT
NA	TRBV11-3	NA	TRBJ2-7	CASSPSGKGAPTYEQYF	TGTGCCAGCAGCCCGTCCGGTAAGGGAGCGCCAACCTACGAGCAGTACTTC
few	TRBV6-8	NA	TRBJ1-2	CAIQDLRDGYTF	TGTGCCATCCAGGATCTCAGGGATGGCTACACCTTC
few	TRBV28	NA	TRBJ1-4	CASSLRVGGVVEKLFF	TGTGCCAGCAGTTTAAGGGTAGGAGGGGTGGTGGAAAAACTGTTTTTT
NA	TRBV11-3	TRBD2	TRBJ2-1	CASSSGTSGIQQFF	TGTGCCAGCAGCTCCGGGACTAGCGGGATACAGCAGTTCTTC
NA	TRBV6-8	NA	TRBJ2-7	CASSSWAGPPYEQYF	TGTGCCAGCAGTTCCTGGGCGGGACCCCCCTACGAGCAGTACTTC
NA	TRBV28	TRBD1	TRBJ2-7	CASSLNPGGQGAYEQYF	TGTGCCAGCAGTTTAAACCCCGGGGGACAGGGAGCCTACGAGCAGTACTTC
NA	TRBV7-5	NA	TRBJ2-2	CASSLTELAGGELFF	TGTGCCAGCAGCTTAACGGAACTAGCGGGGGGGGAGCTGTTTTTT
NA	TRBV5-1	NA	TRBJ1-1	CASSLNEGGTEAFF	TGCGCCAGCAGCTTGAACGAGGGAGGCACTGAAGCTTTCTTT
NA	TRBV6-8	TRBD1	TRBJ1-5	CASSLGTGIQPQHF	TGTGCCAGCAGCCTAGGGACAGGGATCCAGCCCCAGCATTTT
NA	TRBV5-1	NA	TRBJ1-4	CASSLRPLPKEKLFF	TGCGCCAGCAGCTTGCGTCCCCTCCCAAAGGAAAAACTGTTTTTT
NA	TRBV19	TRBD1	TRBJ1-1	CASSIAAGGTEAFF	TGTGCCAGTAGTATAGCGGCAGGGGGCACTGAAGCTTTCTTT
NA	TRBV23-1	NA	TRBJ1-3	CASSLGSLGVSGNTIYF	TGCGCCAGCAGCTTAGGGAGTTTAGGGGTCTCTGGAAACACCATATATTTT
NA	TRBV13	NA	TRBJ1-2	CASSLGENYGYTF	TGTGCCAGCAGCTTAGGGGAGAACTATGGCTACACCTTC
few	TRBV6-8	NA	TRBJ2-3	CASSRTINGMTQYF	TGTGCCAGCAGTCGCACAATTAACGGGATGACGCAGTATTTT
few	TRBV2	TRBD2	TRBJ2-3	CASSDPRTSGRALTDTQYF	TGTGCCAGCAGTGATCCCCGGACTAGCGGGAGGGCCCTCACGGATACGCAGTATTTT
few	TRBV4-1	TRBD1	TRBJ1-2	CASSLSGQANPYGYTF	TGCGCCAGCAGCCTGTCGGGACAGGCTAACCCCTATGGCTACACCTTC
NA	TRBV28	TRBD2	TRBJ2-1	CASIPGLAPLRGNEQFF	TGTGCCAGTATTCCGGGACTAGCACCTCTAAGGGGCAATGAGCAGTTCTTC
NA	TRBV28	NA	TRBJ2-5	CASRTHPFGPQLMETQYF	TGTGCCAGCAGGACCCATCCCTTTGGGCCCCAGCTGATGGAGACCCAGTACTTC
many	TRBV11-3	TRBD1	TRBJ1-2	CASSHRGREIYGYTF	TGTGCCAGCAGCCACAGGGGGCGCGAGATCTATGGCTACACCTTC
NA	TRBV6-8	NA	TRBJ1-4	CASSYFGGSNEKLFF	TGTGCCAGCAGTTACTTTGGGGGGTCTAATGAAAAACTGTTTTTT
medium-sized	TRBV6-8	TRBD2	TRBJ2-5	CASSVSGTFGTQYF	TGTGCCAGCAGTGTAAGCGGGACGTTCGGGACCCAGTACTTC
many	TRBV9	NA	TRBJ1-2	CASSPQTTIKGYTF	TGTGCCAGCAGCCCCCAGACAACCATCAAAGGCTACACCTTC
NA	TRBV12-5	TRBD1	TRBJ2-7	CASGLDIPLGTGFRSSYEQYF	TGTGCTAGTGGTTTGGACATCCCCCTCGGGACAGGGTTTAGGAGTTCCTACGAGCAGTACTTC
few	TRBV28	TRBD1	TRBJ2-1	CASSFLQGANEQFF	TGTGCCAGCAGTTTTTTACAGGGGGCCAATGAGCAGTTCTTC
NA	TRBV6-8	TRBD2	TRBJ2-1	CASSSLTSGRGDEQFF	TGTGCCAGCAGTTCCCTGACTAGCGGGAGAGGCGATGAGCAGTTCTTC
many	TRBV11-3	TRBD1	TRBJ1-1	CASSLGQANTEAFF	TGTGCCAGCAGCCTGGGACAGGCGAACACTGAAGCTTTCTTT
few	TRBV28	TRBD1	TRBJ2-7	CASFAKTGGLKEQYF	TGTGCCAGCTTTGCGAAGACAGGGGGATTAAAGGAGCAGTACTTC
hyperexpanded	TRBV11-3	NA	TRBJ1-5	CASGRGYSNQPQHF	TGTGCCAGCGGACGGGGGTATAGCAATCAGCCCCAGCATTTT
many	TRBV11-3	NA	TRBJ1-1	CASSLSASDGTEAFF	TGTGCCAGCAGCTTATCGGCTAGCGATGGCACTGAAGCTTTCTTT